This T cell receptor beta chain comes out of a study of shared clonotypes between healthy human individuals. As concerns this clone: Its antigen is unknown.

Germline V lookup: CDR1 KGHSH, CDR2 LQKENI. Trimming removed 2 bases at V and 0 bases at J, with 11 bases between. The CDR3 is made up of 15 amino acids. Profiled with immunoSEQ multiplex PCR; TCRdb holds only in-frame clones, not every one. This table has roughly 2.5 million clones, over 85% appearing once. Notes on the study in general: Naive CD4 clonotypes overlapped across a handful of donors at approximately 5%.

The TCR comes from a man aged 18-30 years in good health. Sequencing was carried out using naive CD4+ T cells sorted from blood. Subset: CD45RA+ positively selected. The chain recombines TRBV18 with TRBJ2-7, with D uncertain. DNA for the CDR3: TGTGCCAGCTCACCAGACGCAGTCCCCTCCTACGAGCAGTACTTC. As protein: CASSPDAVPSYEQYF.